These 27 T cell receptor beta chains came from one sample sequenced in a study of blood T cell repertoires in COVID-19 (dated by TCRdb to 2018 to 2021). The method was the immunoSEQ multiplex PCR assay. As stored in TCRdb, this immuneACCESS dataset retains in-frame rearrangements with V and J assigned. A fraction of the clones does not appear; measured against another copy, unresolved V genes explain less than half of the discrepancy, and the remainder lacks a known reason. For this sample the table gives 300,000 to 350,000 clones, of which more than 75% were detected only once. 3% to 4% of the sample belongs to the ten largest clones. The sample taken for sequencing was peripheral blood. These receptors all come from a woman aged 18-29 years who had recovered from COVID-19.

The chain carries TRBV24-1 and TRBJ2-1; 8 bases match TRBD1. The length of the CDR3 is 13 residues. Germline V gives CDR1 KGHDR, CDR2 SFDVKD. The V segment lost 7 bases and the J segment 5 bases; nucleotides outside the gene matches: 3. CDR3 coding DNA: TGTGCCACCAGGGGACAGGTAAACAATGAGCAGTTCTTC. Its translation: CATRGQVNNEQFF.

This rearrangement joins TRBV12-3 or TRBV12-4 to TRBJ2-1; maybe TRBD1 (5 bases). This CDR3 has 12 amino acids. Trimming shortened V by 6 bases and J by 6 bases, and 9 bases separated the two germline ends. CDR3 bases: TGTGCCAGCAGAGGGGATCCCAATGAGCAGTTCTTC. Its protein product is CASRGDPNEQFF.

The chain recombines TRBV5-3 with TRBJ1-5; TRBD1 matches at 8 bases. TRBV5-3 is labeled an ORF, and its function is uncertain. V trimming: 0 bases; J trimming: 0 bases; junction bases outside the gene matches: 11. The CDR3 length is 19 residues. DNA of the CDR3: TGTGCCAGAAGCTTGGAGTGTCAGGGGGCTGGTGGTAGCAATCAGCCCCAGCATTTT. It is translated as CARSLECQGAGGSNQPQHF.

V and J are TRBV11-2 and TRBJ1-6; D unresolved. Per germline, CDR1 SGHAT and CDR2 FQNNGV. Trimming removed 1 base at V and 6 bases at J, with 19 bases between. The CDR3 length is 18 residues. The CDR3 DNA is TGTGCCAGCAGCTTAGGAGCAGACTATAAAAGTCTTAATTCACCCCTCCACTTT. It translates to CASSLGADYKSLNSPLHF.

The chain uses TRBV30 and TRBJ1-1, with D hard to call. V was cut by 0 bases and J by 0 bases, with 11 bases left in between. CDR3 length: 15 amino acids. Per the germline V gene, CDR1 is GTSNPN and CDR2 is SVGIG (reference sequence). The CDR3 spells CAWSVRRQVNTEAFF. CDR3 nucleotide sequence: TGTGCCTGGAGTGTACGTCGGCAGGTGAACACTGAAGCTTTCTTT.

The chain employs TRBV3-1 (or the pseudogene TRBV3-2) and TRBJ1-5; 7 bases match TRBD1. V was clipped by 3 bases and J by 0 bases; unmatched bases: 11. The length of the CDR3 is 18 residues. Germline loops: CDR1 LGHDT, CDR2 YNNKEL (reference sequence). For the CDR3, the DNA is TGTGCCAGCAGCCAGGATAGACAGGGCCTGTATAGCAATCAGCCCCAGCATTTT. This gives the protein CASSQDRQGLYSNQPQHF.

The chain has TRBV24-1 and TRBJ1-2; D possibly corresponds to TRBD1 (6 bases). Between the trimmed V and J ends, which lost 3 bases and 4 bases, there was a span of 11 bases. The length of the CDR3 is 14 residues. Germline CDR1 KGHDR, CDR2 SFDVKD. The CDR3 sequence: CATSDDTGSYGYTF. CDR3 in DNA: TGTGCCACCAGTGATGATACAGGGAGCTATGGCTACACCTTC.

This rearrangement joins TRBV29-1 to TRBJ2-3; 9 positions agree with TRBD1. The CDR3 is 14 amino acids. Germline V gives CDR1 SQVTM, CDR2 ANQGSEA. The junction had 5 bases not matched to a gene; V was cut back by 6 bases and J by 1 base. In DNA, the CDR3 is TGCAGCGTCGGACAGGGGCAGGGCACAGATACGCAGTATTTT. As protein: CSVGQGQGTDTQYF.

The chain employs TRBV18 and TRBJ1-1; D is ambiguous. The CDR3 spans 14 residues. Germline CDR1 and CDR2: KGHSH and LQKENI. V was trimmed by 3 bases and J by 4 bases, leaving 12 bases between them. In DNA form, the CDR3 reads TGTGCCAGCTCACCCCCAGGTATGCCCACTGAAGCTTTCTTT. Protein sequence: CASSPPGMPTEAFF.

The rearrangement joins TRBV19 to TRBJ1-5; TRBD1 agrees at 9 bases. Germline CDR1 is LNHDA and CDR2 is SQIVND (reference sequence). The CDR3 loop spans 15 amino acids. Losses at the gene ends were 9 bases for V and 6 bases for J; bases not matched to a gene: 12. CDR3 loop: CASSSDRGMGQPQHF. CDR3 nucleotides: TGTGCCAGCTCCTCGGACAGGGGAATGGGTCAGCCCCAGCATTTT.

CDR3 in DNA: TGTGCCAGCGTTGACGGGGTTGGTGCTTTCTTT. Translated: CASVDGVGAFF. The V and J genes are TRBV6-6 and TRBJ1-1, with D unclear. CDR3 length: 11 amino acids. From germline, CDR1 is MNHNY and CDR2 SVGAGI (reference sequence). Trimming shortened V by 8 bases and J by 11 bases, and 15 bases separated the two germline ends.

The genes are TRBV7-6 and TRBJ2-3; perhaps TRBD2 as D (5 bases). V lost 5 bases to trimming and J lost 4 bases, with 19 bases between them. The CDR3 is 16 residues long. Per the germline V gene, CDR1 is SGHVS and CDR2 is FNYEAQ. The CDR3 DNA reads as TGTGCCAGCAGCCCGATTACCGGGAAAGGGCCAGATACGCAGTATTTT. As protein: CASSPITGKGPDTQYF.

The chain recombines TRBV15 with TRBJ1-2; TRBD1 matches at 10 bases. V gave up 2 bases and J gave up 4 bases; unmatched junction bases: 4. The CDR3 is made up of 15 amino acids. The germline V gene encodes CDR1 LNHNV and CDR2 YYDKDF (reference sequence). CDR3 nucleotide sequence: TGTGCCACCAGCAGAAGACAGGGGGCTGTCTATGGCTACACCTTC. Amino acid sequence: CATSRRQGAVYGYTF. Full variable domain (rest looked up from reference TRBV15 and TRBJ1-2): DAMVIQNPRYQVTQFGKPVTLSCSQTLNHNVMYWYQQKSSQAPKLLFHYYDKDFNNEADTPDNFQSRRPNTSFCFLDIRSPGLGDTAMYLCATSRRQGAVYGYTFGSGTRLTVV.

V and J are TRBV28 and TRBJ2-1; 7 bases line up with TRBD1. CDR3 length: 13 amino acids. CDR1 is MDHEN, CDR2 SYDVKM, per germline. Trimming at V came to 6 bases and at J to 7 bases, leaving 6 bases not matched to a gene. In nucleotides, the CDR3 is TGTGCCAGCAGAAGACAGGGTAGGAATGAGCAGTTCTTC. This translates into CASRRQGRNEQFF.

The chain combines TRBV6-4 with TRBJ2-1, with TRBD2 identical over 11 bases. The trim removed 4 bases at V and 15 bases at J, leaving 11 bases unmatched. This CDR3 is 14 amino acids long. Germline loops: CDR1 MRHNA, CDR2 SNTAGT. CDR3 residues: CASSVVPLAGDWFF. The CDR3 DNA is TGTGCCAGCAGTGTCGTTCCACTAGCGGGAGACTGGTTCTTC.

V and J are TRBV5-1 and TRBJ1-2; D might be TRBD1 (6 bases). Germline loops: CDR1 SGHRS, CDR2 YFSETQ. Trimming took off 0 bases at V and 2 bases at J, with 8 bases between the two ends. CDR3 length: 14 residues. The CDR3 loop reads CASSLAGDNYGYTF. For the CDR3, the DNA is TGCGCCAGCAGCTTGGCAGGGGACAACTATGGCTACACCTTC.

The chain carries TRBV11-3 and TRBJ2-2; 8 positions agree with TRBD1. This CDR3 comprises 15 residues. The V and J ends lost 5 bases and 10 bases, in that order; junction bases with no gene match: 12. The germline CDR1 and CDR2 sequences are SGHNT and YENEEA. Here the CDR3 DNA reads TGTGCCAGCAGCAGGACAGGGCGGACCACAGCGGAGCTGTTTTTT. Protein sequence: CASSRTGRTTAELFF.

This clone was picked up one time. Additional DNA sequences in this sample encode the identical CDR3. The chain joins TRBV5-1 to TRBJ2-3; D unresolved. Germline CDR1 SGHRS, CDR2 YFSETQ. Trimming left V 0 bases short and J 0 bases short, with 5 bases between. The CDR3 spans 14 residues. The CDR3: CASSLGQSTDTQYF. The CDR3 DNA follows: TGCGCCAGCAGCTTGGGGCAGAGCACAGATACGCAGTATTTT.

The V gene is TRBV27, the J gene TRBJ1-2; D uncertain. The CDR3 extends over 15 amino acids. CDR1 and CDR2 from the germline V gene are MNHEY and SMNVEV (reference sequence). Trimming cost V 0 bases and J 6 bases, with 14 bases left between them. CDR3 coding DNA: TGTGCCAGCAGTTTATCGATGGGGTGGAGGAATGGCTACACCTTC. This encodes CASSLSMGWRNGYTF.

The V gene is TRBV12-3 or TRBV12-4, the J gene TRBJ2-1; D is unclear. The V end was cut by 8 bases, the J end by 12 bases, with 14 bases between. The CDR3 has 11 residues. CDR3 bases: TGTGCCAGCGCCCCTGCGTACGTGCAGTTCTTC. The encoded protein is CASAPAYVQFF.

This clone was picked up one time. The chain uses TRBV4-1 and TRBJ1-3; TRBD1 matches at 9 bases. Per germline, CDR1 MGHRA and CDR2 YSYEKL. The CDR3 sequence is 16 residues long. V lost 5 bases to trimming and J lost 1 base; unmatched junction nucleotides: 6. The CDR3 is CASSFRQGESGNTIYF. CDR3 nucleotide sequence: TGCGCCAGCAGCTTCCGACAGGGGGAGTCTGGAAACACCATATATTTT.

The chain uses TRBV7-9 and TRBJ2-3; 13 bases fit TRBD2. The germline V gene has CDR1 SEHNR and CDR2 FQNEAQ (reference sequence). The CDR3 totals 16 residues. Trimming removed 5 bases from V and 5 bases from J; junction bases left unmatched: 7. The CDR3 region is CASSPWTSGGEDTQYF. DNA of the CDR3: TGTGCCAGCAGCCCTTGGACTAGCGGGGGAGAAGATACGCAGTATTTT.

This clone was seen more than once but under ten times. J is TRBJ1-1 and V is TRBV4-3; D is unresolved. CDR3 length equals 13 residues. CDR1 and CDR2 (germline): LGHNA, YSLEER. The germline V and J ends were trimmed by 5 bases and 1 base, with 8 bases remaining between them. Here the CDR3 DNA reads TGCGCCAGCAGCATAAACGGGAACACTGAAGCTTTCTTT. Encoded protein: CASSINGNTEAFF.

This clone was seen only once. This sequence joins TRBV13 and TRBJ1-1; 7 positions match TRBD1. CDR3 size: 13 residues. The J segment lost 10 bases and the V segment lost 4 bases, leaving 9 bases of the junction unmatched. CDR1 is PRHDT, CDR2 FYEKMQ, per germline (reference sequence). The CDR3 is CASSWTRTGAAFF. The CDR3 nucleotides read TGTGCCAGCAGCTGGACAAGAACAGGGGCAGCTTTCTTT.

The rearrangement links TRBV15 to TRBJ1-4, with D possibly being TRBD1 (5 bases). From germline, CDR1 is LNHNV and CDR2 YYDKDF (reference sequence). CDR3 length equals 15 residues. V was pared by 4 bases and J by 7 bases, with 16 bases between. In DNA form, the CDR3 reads TGTGCCACCAGCATCCGGTGGGGGGGAAGTGAAAAACTGTTTTTT. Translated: CATSIRWGGSEKLFF. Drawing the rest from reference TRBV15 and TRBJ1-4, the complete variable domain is DAMVIQNPRYQVTQFGKPVTLSCSQTLNHNVMYWYQQKSSQAPKLLFHYYDKDFNNEADTPDNFQSRRPNTSFCFLDIRSPGLGDTAMYLCATSIRWGGSEKLFFGSGTQLSVL.

The CDR3 region is CASSLYLTGFGNTIYF. The CDR3 bases are TGTGCCAGCAGCTTGTACCTGACAGGGTTCGGAAACACCATATATTTT. This chain joins TRBV5-5 and TRBJ1-3, with 7 bases lining up with TRBD1. The V gene's germline CDR1 is SGHKS and CDR2 YYEKEE (reference sequence). This CDR3 comprises 16 residues. Trimming removed 1 base from V and 4 bases from J; junction bases left unmatched: 8. Full variable domain (missing parts from reference TRBV5-5 and TRBJ1-3): DAGVTQSPTHLIKTRGQQVTLRCSPISGHKSVSWYQQVLGQGPQFIFQYYEKEERGRGNFPDRFSARQFPNYSSELNVNALLLGDSALYLCASSLYLTGFGNTIYFGEGSWLTVV.

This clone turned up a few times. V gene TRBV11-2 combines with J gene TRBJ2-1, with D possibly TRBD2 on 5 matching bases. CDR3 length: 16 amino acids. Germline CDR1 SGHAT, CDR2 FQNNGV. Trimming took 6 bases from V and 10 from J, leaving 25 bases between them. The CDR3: CASRPLWPSPLGEQFF. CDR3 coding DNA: TGTGCCAGCAGGCCCCTCTGGCCTAGCCCCCTCGGGGAGCAGTTCTTC.